This TCR beta chain was identified in a study of Graves' ophthalmopathy and Graves' hyperthyroidism. The CDR3 consists of 13 residues. V lost 8 bases, J lost 3 bases, and 8 bases stayed unmatched. CDR1 SQVTM and CDR2 ANQGSEA come from the germline V gene. Points on this clonotype: Its antigen is currently unknown.

Findings and caveats of the study: In predicting ophthalmopathy progression, the model reached around 66% sensitivity and around 72% specificity.

Transcripts of RNA were the source for amplifying TCR beta CDR3 regions. An opening RT-PCR round employed HTBI primers and preceded a second-round multiplex PCR. Each CDR3 protein gets one entry after TCRdb re-called the multiplex PCR reads with MiXCR. The sample records about 640,000 distinct CDR3 sequences, approximately 39% being singletons. This rearrangement joins TRBV29-1 to TRBJ2-7; 9 nucleotides align to TRBD1. The sequence derives from an adult man with Graves' ophthalmopathy. The specimen was peripheral blood. The CDR3 sequence: CSLALGQGYEQYF. The DNA for the CDR3 is TGCAGCTTAGCCTTGGGACAGGGCTACGAGCAGTACTTC.